Detailed here is one T cell receptor beta chain. This sample is drawn from a study of blood T cells in healthy people across ages. The authors extracted at least 5.5 micrograms of total RNA per sample. Germline CDR1 SGHVS, CDR2 FNYEAQ. V dropped 4 bases and J dropped 6 bases, with 10 bases sitting between them. The CDR3 has 14 residues. Then a second PCR, running roughly 7 to 11 cycles, was carried out with a sample-barcoded 5' primer and a J-beta primer mix. All cDNA molecules were each tagged by a template-switch adaptor with 12 random nucleotides. TCRdb reanalysed the 5' RACE reads using MiXCR and keeps one entry per CDR3 protein. The table includes under 2,000,000 distinct CDR3 sequences, 40% to 55% detected once.

The sequenced material came from blood. The source is a woman aged 40 to 50 in good health. The chain links TRBV7-6 to TRBJ1-6; D is undetermined. The CDR3 spells CASSSRHSNSPLHF. The CDR3 nucleotides read TGTGCCAGCAGCTCCCGACACAGTAATTCACCCCTCCACTTT. Based on the CDR3 plus reference TRBV7-6 and TRBJ1-6, the full variable domain is GAGVSQSPRYKVTKRGQDVALRCDPISGHVSLYWYRQALGQGPEFLTYFNYEAQQDKSGLPNDRFSAERPEGSISTLTIQRTEQRDSAMYRCASSSRHSNSPLHFGNGTRLTVT.